A selection of T cell receptor beta chains follows, all from one sample in a study of T cells in Graves' hyperthyroidism and ophthalmopathy. Each CDR3 protein gets one entry after TCRdb re-called the multiplex PCR reads with MiXCR. The table has about 580,000 distinct CDR3 sequences, roughly 46% seen once; the top ten hold more than 7.5%. The sequencing sample was made of peripheral blood or thyroid tissue (not recorded which). The receptors here all came from a woman in her late teens or twenties with Graves' hyperthyroidism. Each CDR3 is given with its conserved first and last residue. A D gene is named only where the DNA matches it firmly. Clone size appears in some rows only: once, few, many, or a class for an expanded clone.

>17|NA|TRBV19|NA|TRBJ2-5
TGTGCCAGTAGTATAGGGCCCCGGTGGGGGACCAAAGAGACCCAGTACTTC
CASSIGPRWGTKETQYF
>14|NA|TRBV29-1|NA|TRBJ1-1
TGCAGCGTTGATGCGGGAGGAGCGAACACTGAAGCTTTCTTT
CSVDAGGANTEAFF
>15|many|TRBV20-1|NA|TRBJ1-1
TGCAGTGCTAGGGCGGGGTCAGGGGCCCTCCCGGAAGCTTTCTTT
CSARAGSGALPEAFF
>15|NA|TRBV18|NA|TRBJ1-1
TGTGCCAGCTCACCAGTCTCCGGTAGCGGCACTGAAGCTTTCTTT
CASSPVSGSGTEAFF
>13|NA|TRBV7-8|NA|TRBJ1-5
TGTGCCAGCAGTGTTTGGGAGGCAGAGACCCAGCATTTT
CASSVWEAETQHF
>13|NA|TRBV27|NA|TRBJ2-5
TGTGCCAGCAAGGATAGCTTATCGGAGACCCAGTACTTC
CASKDSLSETQYF
>15|few|TRBV24-1|TRBD1|TRBJ2-1
TGTGCCACCAGTGACTCAATTCACAGGGGTACTGAGCAGTTCTTC
CATSDSIHRGTEQFF
>13|NA|TRBV2|NA|TRBJ2-7
TGTGCCAGCAGCCAATACGGGTCCTACGAGCGGTACTTC
CASSQYGSYERYF
>14|NA|TRBV4-3|NA|TRBJ1-1
TGCGCCAGCAGCCGAGGGACTAGCGGGGCGAACGCTTTCTTT
CASSRGTSGANAFF
>15|NA|TRBV7-6|TRBD2|TRBJ2-7
TGTGCCAGCAGCCCCGCAGCGGGAGGGCCCAACGAGCAGTACTTC
CASSPAAGGPNEQYF
>16|NA|TRBV15|TRBD2|TRBJ2-7
TGTGCCACCAGCAGGGGAACTAGCGGGAGGGACTACGAGCAGTACTTC
CATSRGTSGRDYEQYF
>13|many|TRBV5-8|NA|TRBJ1-1
TGTGCCAGCAGCTTTGGGATTTACACTGAAGCTTTCTTT
CASSFGIYTEAFF
>17|many|TRBV13|NA|TRBJ1-5
TGTGCCAGCAGCTTATCCGCAGGATCCTTTAGCAATCAGCCCCAGCATTTT
CASSLSAGSFSNQPQHF
>13|NA|TRBV29-1|TRBD1|TRBJ2-7
TGCAGCCAACCGGGACAGGGGGCTCGCGAGCAGTACTTC
CSQPGQGAREQYF
>13|NA|TRBV7-9|NA|TRBJ1-1
TGTGCCAGCAGCCAGGGCCTCGACACTGAAGCTTTCTTT
CASSQGLDTEAFF
>16|NA|TRBV3-1|TRBD1|TRBJ1-2
TGTGCCAGCAGCTTTCGGACAGGGGGCGTGGGATATGGCTGCACCTTC
CASSFRTGGVGYGCTF
>14|many|TRBV5-1|NA|TRBJ1-1
TGCGCCAGCAGCTCAGGCGACCCATCGGCTGAAGCTTTCTTT
CASSSGDPSAEAFF
>23|NA|TRBV15|NA|TRBJ1-5
NA
CATSRDYGATGLSYEQYFGPQHF
>14|many|TRBV20-1|TRBD2|TRBJ2-7
TGCAGTGCTAGAGGCCCTAGCGGGAGAGGGGAGCAGTACTTC
CSARGPSGRGEQYF
>12|many|TRBV29-1|NA|TRBJ1-1
TGCAGCGTTGTTATTGTGAACACTGAAGCTTTCTTT
CSVVIVNTEAFF
>11|many|TRBV7-9|NA|TRBJ2-3
TGTGCCAGCAGCGCCTCCAATACGCAGTATTTT
CASSASNTQYF
>13|many|TRBV25-1|TRBD2|TRBJ2-5
TGTGCCAGCAGTGCTAGCGGGAGAGAGACCCAGTACTTC
CASSASGRETQYF
>14|few|TRBV27|NA|TRBJ1-4
TGTGCCAGCAGTTTAAAAACAGCTAATGAAAAACTGTTTTTT
CASSLKTANEKLFF
>13|NA|TRBV29-1|NA|TRBJ2-2
TGCAGCGTTGAATGGGGCGCCGGCGGGGAGCTGTTTTTT
CSVEWGAGGELFF
>15|many|TRBV4-1|NA|TRBJ2-5
TGCGCCAGCAGCCAAGACCCGGACTTCCAAGAGACCCAGTACTTC
CASSQDPDFQETQYF
>14|many|TRBV25-1|NA|TRBJ1-5
TGTGCCAGCCAGGCCCTGGGTAATAATCAGCCCCAGCATTTT
CASQALGNNQPQHF